This T cell receptor (beta chain) is from a study of cytomegalovirus exposure and HLA in healthy donors. Study results and limitations: In an earlier analysis, productive rearrangement rates for most beta V segments clustered near 87% or 30%.

The table lists this clone with a few counts. Its target is unknown. The study ran its PCR with 60 Vbeta and 13 Jbeta primers. Measured with immunoSEQ multiplex PCR; TCRdb has only the in-frame clones, and not every one. The sample holds fewer than 100,000 clones, over 75% seen once. Specimen: PBMCs. The TCR sequence derives from a female donor in good health and CMV-seronegative.

DNA for the CDR3: TGCGCCAGCAGCCAAGATCCAGAGGACACTGAAGCTTTCTTT. Residues: CASSQDPEDTEAFF. The gene calls are TRBV4-1 and TRBJ1-1; D gene unclear. Germline loops: CDR1 MGHRA, CDR2 YSYEKL. V was shortened by 0 bases and J by 3 bases, with 8 bases between the two germline ends. The CDR3 has 14 residues.